This entry features one TCR beta chain sequence. Its antigen remains unknown. The data were obtained in a study of T cell responses to AZD1222 COVID-19 vaccine. Whole-study context: Whether given at about 4 or about 12 weeks, second doses were pooled. Whole-study results and caveats: Variant regions that are unmutated are reportedly the target of nearly half of spike-specific TCRs. White British donors predominated, females outnumbered males, and clonal diversity was possibly underestimated.

Here immunoSEQ multiplex PCR was the method, and the copy in TCRdb shows in-frame clones only, minus some. This table holds 80,000 to 90,000 clones, about 91% found once. The germline gives CDR1 KGHSH, CDR2 LQKENI. The CDR3 contains 14 residues. Losses at the gene ends were 2 bases for V and 9 bases for J; bases not matched to a gene: 6. The TCR was taken from an adult in good health. Sequenced here: peripheral blood, sampled on day 0 of AZD1222 vaccination. The rearrangement joins TRBV18 to TRBJ2-1; 8 nucleotides line up with TRBD2. In DNA form, the CDR3 reads TGTGCCAGCTCACCAAGTTCCGGGGGGGTTGAGCAGTTCTTC. It specifies CASSPSSGGVEQFF.